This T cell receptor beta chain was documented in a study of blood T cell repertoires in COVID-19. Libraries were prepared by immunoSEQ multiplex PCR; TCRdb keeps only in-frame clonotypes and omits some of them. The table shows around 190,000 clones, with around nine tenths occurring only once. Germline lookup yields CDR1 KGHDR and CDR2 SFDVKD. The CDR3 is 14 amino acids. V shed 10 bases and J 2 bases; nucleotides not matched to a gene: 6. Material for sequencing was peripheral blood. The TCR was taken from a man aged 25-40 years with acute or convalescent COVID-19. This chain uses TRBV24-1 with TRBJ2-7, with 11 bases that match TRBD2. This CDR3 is CATPSGRYTYEQYF. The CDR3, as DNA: TGTGCCACGCCTAGCGGGAGGTACACCTACGAGCAGTACTTC.